The 32 T cell receptor beta chains below were found in one sample sequenced in a study of brain T cells in children with intractable seizures. Produced via immunoSEQ multiplex PCR; TCRdb's table is partial and in-frame only. The sample has around 100,000 clones; around 94% are singletons. The starting material was peripheral blood, obtained at surgery. Source of these receptors: a boy under two years old with hemimegalencephaly and intractable seizures.

This clone was recorded once. J is TRBJ2-7 and V is TRBV20-1, with TRBD2 identical over 13 bases. Trimming cost V 3 bases and J 3 bases; bases outside gene matches: 11. Germline V gene data show CDR1 as DFQATT and CDR2 as SNEGSKA (reference sequence). The CDR3 loop spans 17 amino acids. CDR3 loop: CSASGGGTSGTLYEQYF. The CDR3 bases are TGCAGTGCTAGTGGAGGGGGGACTAGCGGGACACTCTACGAGCAGTACTTC.

As regards this clone: With a much larger clone just one base away, this may be a read error. Written as DNA, the CDR3 is TGTGCCAGCAGTTCCCCCGGGGAGCTGTTTTTT. This translates into CASSSPGELFF. This chain uses TRBV6-5 with TRBJ2-2; D is unresolved. The germline V gene encodes CDR1 MNHEY and CDR2 SVGAGI. V was shortened by 4 bases and J by 6 bases, with 3 bases between the two germline ends. The CDR3 runs 11 residues.

V usage is TRBV5-1 and J usage is TRBJ1-2; possibly TRBD1 for D (5 bases). Per germline, CDR1 SGHRS and CDR2 YFSETQ. The V end was cut by 4 bases, the J end by 4 bases, with 14 bases between. The CDR3 is 14 amino acids. The CDR3 is CASSRAGVGYGYTF. The CDR3 DNA is TGCGCCAGCAGCCGGGCGGGGGTCGGCTATGGCTACACCTTC. The full variable domain, with the rest looked up from reference TRBV5-1 and TRBJ1-2, is KAGVTQTPRYLIKTRGQQVTLSCSPISGHRSVSWYQQTPGQGLQFLFEYFSETQRNKGNFPGRFSGRQFSNSRSEMNVSTLELGDSALYLCASSRAGVGYGYTFGSGTRLTVV.

This clone was counted between two and nine times. The chain recombines TRBV7-2 with TRBJ2-3; D is perhaps TRBD2 (5 bases). The CDR3 consists of 15 residues. The ends were cut back, 1 base at V and 1 base at J, with 9 bases in the middle. CDR1 and CDR2 (germline): SGHTA, FQGNSA. Written as DNA, the CDR3 is TGTGCCAGCAGCTTAGAAGCGGTTGGCACAGATACGCAGTATTTT. Amino acid sequence: CASSLEAVGTDTQYF.

This chain joins TRBV6-5 and TRBJ2-1; TRBD2 agrees at 12 bases. CDR1 is MNHEY and CDR2 is SVGAGI in the germline V gene. Unmatched junction bases numbered 5, after V lost 4 bases and J lost 7 bases. This CDR3 spans 15 amino acids. CDR3 DNA: TGTGCCAGCAGTTCCGGACTAGCGGGAAAAAATGAGCAGTTCTTC. Translating gives CASSSGLAGKNEQFF.

V is TRBV27 and J is TRBJ1-4, with a possible D match to TRBD1 (5 bases). The CDR3 runs 14 residues. Germline V gene lookup returns CDR1 MNHEY and CDR2 SMNVEV (reference sequence). V was pared by 8 bases and J by 8 bases, with 18 bases between. The CDR3 DNA reads TGTGCCAGCGCCAACGGGGGGGGTCGGGAAAAACTGTTTTTT. It translates to CASANGGGREKLFF.

This clone was observed once. This sequence joins TRBV10-2 and TRBJ2-7; TRBD2 matches at 12 bases. The CDR3 has 15 amino acids. With V trimmed by 5 bases and J by 5 bases, 7 bases remained unmatched. The germline V gene has CDR1 WSHSY and CDR2 SAAADI. CDR3 in amino acids: CASSPGTSGWNEQYF. In DNA, the CDR3 is TGCGCCAGCAGTCCCGGGACTAGCGGGTGGAACGAGCAGTACTTC.

The V and J genes are TRBV14 and TRBJ2-7, with D uncertain. The CDR3 is made up of 18 amino acids. V was pared by 4 bases and J by 2 bases, with 24 bases between. Per the germline V gene, CDR1 is SGHDN and CDR2 is FVKESK. This CDR3 is CASSPRYPVGAFTYEQYF. CDR3 nucleotide sequence: TGTGCCAGCAGCCCCCGATACCCGGTAGGAGCGTTCACCTACGAGCAGTACTTC.

This chain links TRBV29-1 with TRBJ2-7, with 8 bases identical to TRBD1. Germline-derived CDR1 and CDR2 are SQVTM and ANQGSEA. Germline trimming cut 4 bases from V and 6 bases from J; bases unmatched to any gene: 11. CDR3 length: 14 residues. The CDR3 spells CSVGHWQGAPEQYF. CDR3 sequence (DNA): TGCAGCGTTGGTCACTGGCAGGGGGCGCCCGAGCAGTACTTC.

The genes are TRBV4-1 and TRBJ1-6, with 10 bases that match TRBD1. The CDR3 is 14 amino acids. Trimming cost V 2 bases and J 13 bases; bases outside gene matches: 5. The germline gives CDR1 MGHRA, CDR2 YSYEKL. The CDR3 DNA reads as TGCGCCAGCAGCCAACGACAGGGGGCGGAGCCCCTCCACTTT. This translates into CASSQRQGAEPLHF.

This chain links TRBV15 with TRBJ2-7; TRBD2 matches at 10 bases. The CDR3 is 15 amino acids. Germline CDR1 reads LNHNV; CDR2 reads YYDKDF (reference sequence). V dropped 0 bases and J dropped 2; count of bases not matched to a gene: 1. In nucleotides, the CDR3 is TGTGCCACCAGCAGAGAAGGGACTAGCGCCTACGAGCAGTACTTC. Translated: CATSREGTSAYEQYF.

The chain is built from TRBV29-1 and TRBJ2-1; D remains ambiguous. The V and J ends lost 7 bases and 0 bases respectively, with 13 bases between them. This CDR3 is 14 amino acids long. Germline V gives CDR1 SQVTM, CDR2 ANQGSEA. CDR3 loop: CSGVRPPSYNEQFF. The CDR3 DNA reads TGCAGCGGGGTCCGGCCTCCCTCCTACAATGAGCAGTTCTTC.

This chain links TRBV7-9 with TRBJ1-1, with 8 bases fitting TRBD1. Germline CDR1 is SEHNR and CDR2 is FQNEAQ (reference sequence). Trimming at V came to 5 bases and at J to 5 bases, leaving 7 bases not matched to a gene. The CDR3 consists of 14 residues. The CDR3 loop is CASSRDRGRTEAFF. DNA for the CDR3: TGTGCCAGCAGCCGAGACAGGGGACGAACTGAAGCTTTCTTT.

The chain joins TRBV29-1 to TRBJ1-1, with D unclear. V lost 4 bases, J lost 2 bases, and 8 bases lay in between. CDR3 size: 12 residues. Germline CDR1 reads SQVTM; CDR2 reads ANQGSEA. The CDR3 nucleotides are TGCAGCGTTGGACGGATTAACACTGAAGCTTTCTTT. Encoded protein: CSVGRINTEAFF.

With respect to this clone: Distinct nucleotide sequences in the sample also encode this CDR3. The rearrangement joins TRBV5-4 to TRBJ2-1, with D hard to call. The CDR3 has 11 amino acids. The germline gives CDR1 SGHNT, CDR2 YYREEE (reference sequence). V was pared by 2 bases and J by 4 bases, with 1 base between. As DNA, the CDR3 is TGTGCCAGCAGCTTATACAATGAGCAGTTCTTC. Translated: CASSLYNEQFF. Drawing the rest from reference TRBV5-4 and TRBJ2-1, the complete variable domain is ETGVTQSPTHLIKTRGQQVTLRCSSQSGHNTVSWYQQALGQGPQFIFQYYREEENGRGNFPPRFSGLQFPNYSSELNVNALELDDSALYLCASSLYNEQFFGPGTRLTVL.

This chain uses TRBV28 with TRBJ2-3, with D possibly TRBD2 on 5 matching bases. Germline lookup yields CDR1 MDHEN and CDR2 SYDVKM. The CDR3 covers 11 residues. Trimming removed 5 bases at V and 7 bases at J, with 7 bases between. The CDR3 reads CASSRGNTQYF. Here the CDR3 DNA reads TGTGCCAGCAGTCGGGGTAATACGCAGTATTTT.

The chain is built from TRBV27 and TRBJ2-1; possible D gene TRBD2, 6 bases. The CDR3 has 17 residues. Germline CDR1 MNHEY, CDR2 SMNVEV (reference sequence). Deletions cut 7 bases from V and 1 base from J, with 20 bases between. Written as DNA, the CDR3 is TGTGCCAGCATTAGTAGGCGATGGGACTCTTCCTACAATGAGCAGTTCTTC. Translated: CASISRRWDSSYNEQFF.

The chain carries TRBV28 and TRBJ2-7, with 8 nucleotides matching TRBD1. With 6 bases clipped from V and 3 bases from J, the junction kept 7 bases outside the gene matches. The CDR3 is 14 residues long. Germline CDR1 is MDHEN and CDR2 is SYDVKM. In DNA, the CDR3 is TGTGCCAGCAGCCCCGGGACAGGACACTACGAGCAGTACTTC. Protein: CASSPGTGHYEQYF.

The CDR3 is CASRSTGTGELFF. DNA of the CDR3: TGTGCCAGCAGATCCACAGGAACCGGGGAGCTGTTTTTT. This chain joins TRBV2 and TRBJ2-2; D may be TRBD1 (5 bases). The germline CDR1 and CDR2 sequences are SNHLY and FYNNEI. Trimming left V 6 bases short and J 5 bases short, with 10 bases between. CDR3 size: 13 residues. Full variable domain (rest looked up from reference TRBV2 and TRBJ2-2): EPEVTQTPSHQVTQMGQEVILRCVPISNHLYFYWYRQILGQKVEFLVSFYNNEISEKSEIFDDQFSVERPDGSNFTLKIRSTKLEDSAMYFCASRSTGTGELFFGEGSRLTVL.

The rearrangement uses TRBV5-4 and TRBJ1-1; no clear D gene. Germline V gene data show CDR1 as SGHNT and CDR2 as YYREEE (reference sequence). V dropped 0 bases and J dropped 0 bases, with 6 bases sitting between them. The CDR3 is 14 residues long. The CDR3 spells CASSLGSLNTEAFF. The CDR3, as DNA: TGTGCCAGCAGCTTGGGCAGCCTGAACACTGAAGCTTTCTTT.

The genes are TRBV19 and TRBJ2-5, with D unresolved. The germline V gene encodes CDR1 LNHDA and CDR2 SQIVND (reference sequence). The V and J ends lost 6 bases and 5 bases respectively, with 10 bases between them. This CDR3 spans 12 amino acids. DNA of the CDR3: TGTGCCAGTAGCTTACCCTTCGAGACCCAGTACTTC. Encoded protein: CASSLPFETQYF.

V is TRBV9 and J is TRBJ1-3; weak D call: TRBD1 (6 bases). CDR3 size: 15 residues. Trimming took off 4 bases at V and 4 bases at J, with 15 bases between the two ends. Germline CDR1 is SGDLS and CDR2 is YYNGEE. The CDR3 bases are TGTGCCAGCAGCATCGCCGGGGGCGTCGGAAACACCATATATTTT. Translation: CASSIAGGVGNTIYF.

This sequence joins TRBV7-3 and TRBJ2-1, with D tentatively TRBD2 (5 bases). The CDR3 spans 15 residues. CDR1 is SGHTA and CDR2 is FQGTGA in the germline V gene. Trimming removed 1 base at V and 2 bases at J, with 9 bases between. CDR3 in DNA: TGTGCCAGCAGCTTAAAGCGGAACACCTACAATGAGCAGTTCTTC. This translates into CASSLKRNTYNEQFF.

This chain connects TRBV28 to TRBJ2-3, with D perhaps TRBD1 (6 bases). This CDR3 has 16 amino acids. Germline V lookup: CDR1 MDHEN, CDR2 SYDVKM. V was pared by 2 bases and J by 0 bases, with 12 bases between. DNA for the CDR3: TGTGCCAGCAGTTTAGGGCCAGGGACAAGCACAGATACGCAGTATTTT. Protein product: CASSLGPGTSTDTQYF.

The chain is built from TRBV6-5 and TRBJ1-5; no reliable D call. Germline V lookup: CDR1 MNHEY, CDR2 SVGAGI. This CDR3 is 15 amino acids long. Deletions cut 2 bases from V and 3 bases from J, with 11 bases between. The CDR3 spells CASSYPGSSNQPQHF. Here the CDR3 DNA reads TGTGCCAGCAGTTACCCGGGGAGCTCCAATCAGCCCCAGCATTTT.

This sequence joins TRBV27 and TRBJ2-7; D possibly corresponds to TRBD1 (6 bases). Trimming removed 8 bases at V and 0 bases at J, with 8 bases between. CDR1 and CDR2 from the germline V gene are MNHEY and SMNVEV (reference sequence). This CDR3 has 12 amino acids. CDR3 in DNA: TGTGCCAGCGGGACACTCTCCTACGAGCAGTACTTC. It yields the protein CASGTLSYEQYF.

The V and J genes are TRBV7-2 and TRBJ2-7; weak D call: TRBD2 (6 bases). This CDR3 has 16 residues. Trimming took 5 bases from V and 6 from J, leaving 23 bases between them. Germline V gene sequence: CDR1 SGHTA, CDR2 FQGNSA. Here the CDR3 reads CASSLSVGGPDFEQYF. In DNA, the CDR3 is TGTGCCAGCAGCCTAAGCGTAGGAGGGCCGGATTTCGAGCAGTACTTC. The entire variable domain, with the rest obtained from reference TRBV7-2 and TRBJ2-7, is as follows: GAGVSQSPSNKVTEKGKDVELRCDPISGHTALYWYRQSLGQGLEFLIYFQGNSAPDKSGLPSDRFSAERTGGSVSTLTIQRTQQEDSAVYLCASSLSVGGPDFEQYFGPGTRLTVT.

This chain's CDR3 is CASSPTPLRVDQPQHF. The CDR3 bases are TGTGCCAGCTCACCGACACCCCTGCGGGTCGATCAGCCCCAGCATTTT. The rearrangement joins TRBV18 to TRBJ1-5, with no clear D. Germline V gene sequence: CDR1 KGHSH, CDR2 LQKENI. The length of the CDR3 is 16 residues. The ends were cut back, 3 bases at V and 5 bases at J, with 17 bases in the middle.

The chain has TRBV29-1 and TRBJ2-3; D remains ambiguous. Germline V CDR1 and CDR2: SQVTM, ANQGSEA. This CDR3 comprises 14 residues. The ends were cut back, 7 bases at V and 2 bases at J, with 16 bases in the middle. The CDR3 spells CSANRLALTDTQYF. CDR3 DNA: TGCAGCGCAAACCGACTGGCCCTCACAGATACGCAGTATTTT.

V usage is TRBV5-1 and J usage is TRBJ2-7, with 10 nucleotides matching TRBD2. The germline V gene has CDR1 SGHRS and CDR2 YFSETQ. The junction had 8 bases not matched to a gene; V was cut back by 2 bases and J by 6 bases. The CDR3 runs to 15 residues. The CDR3 here is CASSFGLAGVGEQYF. Written as DNA, the CDR3 is TGCGCCAGCAGCTTTGGGCTAGCGGGAGTAGGCGAGCAGTACTTC.

DNA for the CDR3: TGTGCCAGCAGCGAATGGACAGGGGGCGAGCAGTACTTC. Protein: CASSEWTGGEQYF. The chain is built from TRBV7-9 and TRBJ2-7; the match to TRBD1 covers 10 bases. Germline V gene data show CDR1 as SEHNR and CDR2 as FQNEAQ (reference sequence). J lost 6 bases, V lost 5 bases, and 4 bases had no gene match. This CDR3 has 13 residues.

The chain joins TRBV27 to TRBJ1-5; D is perhaps TRBD1 (6 bases). The CDR3 sequence is 14 residues long. From germline, CDR1 is MNHEY and CDR2 SMNVEV (reference sequence). The V end lost 7 bases, the J end lost 1 base, and 11 bases lay between the germline ends. In DNA, the CDR3 is TGTGCCAGCAAAAGTGGGGGCAGCAATCAGCCCCAGCATTTT. This translates into CASKSGGSNQPQHF.